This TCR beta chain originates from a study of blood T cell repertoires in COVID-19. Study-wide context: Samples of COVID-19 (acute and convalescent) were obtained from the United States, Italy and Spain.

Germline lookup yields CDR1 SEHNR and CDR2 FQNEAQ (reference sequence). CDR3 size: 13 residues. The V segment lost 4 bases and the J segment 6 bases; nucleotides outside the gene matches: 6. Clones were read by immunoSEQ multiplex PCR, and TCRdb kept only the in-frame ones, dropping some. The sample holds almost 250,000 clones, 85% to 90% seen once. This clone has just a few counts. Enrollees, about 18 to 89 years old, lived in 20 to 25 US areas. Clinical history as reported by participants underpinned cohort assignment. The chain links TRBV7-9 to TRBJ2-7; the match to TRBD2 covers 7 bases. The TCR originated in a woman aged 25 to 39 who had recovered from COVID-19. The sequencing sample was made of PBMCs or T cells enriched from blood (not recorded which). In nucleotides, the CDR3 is TGTGCCAGCAGCTCCGTAGCGGGTAGCGAGCAGTACTTC. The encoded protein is CASSSVAGSEQYF.